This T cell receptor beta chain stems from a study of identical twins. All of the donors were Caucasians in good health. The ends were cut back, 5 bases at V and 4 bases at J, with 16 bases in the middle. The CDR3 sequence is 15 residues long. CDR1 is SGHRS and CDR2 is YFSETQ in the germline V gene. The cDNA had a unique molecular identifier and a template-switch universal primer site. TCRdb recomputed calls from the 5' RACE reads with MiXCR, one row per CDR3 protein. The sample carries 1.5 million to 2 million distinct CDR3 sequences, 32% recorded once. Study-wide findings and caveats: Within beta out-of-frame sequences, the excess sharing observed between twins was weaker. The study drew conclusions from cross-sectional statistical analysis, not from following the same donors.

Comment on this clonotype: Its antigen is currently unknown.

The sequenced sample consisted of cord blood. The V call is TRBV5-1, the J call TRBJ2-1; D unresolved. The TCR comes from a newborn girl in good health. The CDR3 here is CASSYYGQKYNEQFF. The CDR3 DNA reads TGCGCCAGCAGTTATTACGGGCAGAAATACAATGAGCAGTTCTTC.